This TCR beta chain came from a study of T cell responses to AZD1222 COVID-19 vaccine. This CDR3 region has 16 residues. In germline, CDR1 is LNHDA, CDR2 SQIVND (reference sequence). V shed 5 bases and J 7 bases; nucleotides not matched to a gene: 13. Only in-frame clones appear in the TCRdb table, and some are missing; sequencing was by immunoSEQ multiplex PCR. The repertoire holds approximately 150,000 clones, with about 93% as singletons. The V gene is TRBV19, the J gene TRBJ2-1; 8 bases are a match to TRBD2. Source: peripheral blood, taken on day 0 of AZD1222 vaccination. The origin of this receptor is an adult in good health. This chain's CDR3 is CASSQSGSGVVNEQFF. In DNA form, the CDR3 reads TGTGCCAGTAGTCAGAGCGGGAGCGGGGTAGTGAATGAGCAGTTCTTC.